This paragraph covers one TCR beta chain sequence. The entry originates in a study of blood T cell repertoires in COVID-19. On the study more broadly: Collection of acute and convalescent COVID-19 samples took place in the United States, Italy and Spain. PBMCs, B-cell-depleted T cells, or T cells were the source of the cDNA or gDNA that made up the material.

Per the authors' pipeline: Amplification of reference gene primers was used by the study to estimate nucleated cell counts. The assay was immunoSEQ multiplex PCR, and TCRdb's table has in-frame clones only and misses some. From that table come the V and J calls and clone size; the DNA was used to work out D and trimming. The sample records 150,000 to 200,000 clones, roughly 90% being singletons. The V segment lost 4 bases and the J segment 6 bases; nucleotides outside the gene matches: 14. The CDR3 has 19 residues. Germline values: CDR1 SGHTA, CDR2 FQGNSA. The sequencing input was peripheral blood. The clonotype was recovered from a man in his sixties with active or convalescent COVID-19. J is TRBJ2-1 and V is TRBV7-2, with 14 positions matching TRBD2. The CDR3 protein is CASSYIGRTSGRLSNEQFF. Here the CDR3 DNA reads TGTGCCAGCAGCTATATAGGGCGGACTAGCGGGAGGTTGAGCAATGAGCAGTTCTTC.